These 3 T cell receptor beta chains were sequenced from one sample in a study of post-analysis software for immune sequencing data. Presence of unique molecular identifiers characterized the TCR beta cDNA libraries. TCRdb reprocessed the PCR reads with MiXCR, giving one entry per CDR3 protein. The table shows 800,000 to 950,000 distinct CDR3 sequences, with 53% occurring only once. The study's findings and limits: Patients showed TRBV5-6, TRBV5-1 and TRBV20-1 among roughly 5 TRBV segments more frequent than in controls.

These TCRs are of unknown antigen specificity. Sequencing input: blood. These receptors were taken from a girl aged 10 to 17 with multiple sclerosis.

The rearrangement links TRBV6-6 to TRBJ2-7; TRBD2 matches at 8 bases. V dropped 0 bases and J dropped 1; count of bases not matched to a gene: 8. CDR3 length equals 17 residues. Per germline, CDR1 MNHNY and CDR2 SVGAGI (reference sequence). DNA for the CDR3: TGTGCCAGCAGTTACTCGAGGCCGGGAGGGTCGTCCTACGAGCAGTACTTC. Translation gives CASSYSRPGGSSYEQYF.

In its sample, this clonotype was seen a few times. V gene TRBV7-9 combines with J gene TRBJ2-1, with a weak D call TRBD1 (5 bases). V was shortened by 5 bases and J by 10 bases, with 18 bases between the two germline ends. Germline V CDR1 and CDR2: SEHNR, FQNEAQ (reference sequence). This CDR3 region has 14 residues. The CDR3 DNA reads as TGTGCCAGCAGCGTCAGGAGACCCCAGGGAGAGCAGTTCTTC. Translation: CASSVRRPQGEQFF.

This clonotype was counted once. This chain's CDR3 is CATSRDLTSGTYEQYF. CDR3 bases: TGTGCCACCAGCAGAGATCTCACTAGCGGTACCTACGAGCAGTACTTC. This chain joins TRBV15 and TRBJ2-5; 8 bases map to TRBD2. The J call is doubtful: the DNA matches TRBJ2-7 better. Germline V gene lookup returns CDR1 LNHNV and CDR2 YYDKDF (reference sequence). This CDR3 spans 16 amino acids.